This TCR beta chain was recovered during a study of blood T cell repertoires in COVID-19. For the study at large: Italy, Spain and the United States were the sources of the convalescent and acute COVID-19 samples. T cells, B-cell-depleted T cells, or PBMCs provided the cDNA or gDNA that served as material.

Germline V gives CDR1 SGHDT, CDR2 YYEEEE. This CDR3 is built from 16 residues. The V gene end was trimmed by 4 bases and the J gene end by 1 base; junction bases not matched to a gene: 8. In the source study's methods: Reference gene primer amplification yielded estimated nucleated cell counts. Produced via immunoSEQ multiplex PCR; TCRdb's table is partial and in-frame only. The V and J calls and clone size come from that table; D and trimming were worked out from the DNA. Of over 200,000 clones in the sample, approximately 91% were seen once. The chain couples TRBV5-6 to TRBJ2-5, with 9 bases lining up with TRBD2. The TCR sequence derives from a woman between 40 and 55 years old with acute or convalescent COVID-19. The sequencing sample was made of peripheral blood. The CDR3 DNA reads TGTGCCAGCAGCCCAACCGGACTAGCGACCCAAGAGACCCAGTACTTC. This translates into CASSPTGLATQETQYF.